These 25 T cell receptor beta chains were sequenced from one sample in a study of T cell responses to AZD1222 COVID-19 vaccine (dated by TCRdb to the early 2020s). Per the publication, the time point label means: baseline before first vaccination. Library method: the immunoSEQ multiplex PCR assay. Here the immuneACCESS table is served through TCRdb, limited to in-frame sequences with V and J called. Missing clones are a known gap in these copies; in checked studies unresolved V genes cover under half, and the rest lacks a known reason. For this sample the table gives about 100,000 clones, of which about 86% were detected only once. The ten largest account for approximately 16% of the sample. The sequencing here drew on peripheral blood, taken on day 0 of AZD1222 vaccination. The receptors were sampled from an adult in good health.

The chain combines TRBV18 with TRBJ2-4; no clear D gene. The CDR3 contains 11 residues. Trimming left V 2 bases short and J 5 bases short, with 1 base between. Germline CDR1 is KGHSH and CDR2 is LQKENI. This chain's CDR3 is CASSPENIQYF. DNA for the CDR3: TGTGCCAGCTCACCAGAAAACATTCAGTACTTC.

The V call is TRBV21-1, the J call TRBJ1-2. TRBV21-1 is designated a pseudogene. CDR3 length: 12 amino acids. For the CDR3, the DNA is TGTGCCAGCGGCCCCAGGAGTGATGGCTACACCTTC. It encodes CASGPRSDGYTF.

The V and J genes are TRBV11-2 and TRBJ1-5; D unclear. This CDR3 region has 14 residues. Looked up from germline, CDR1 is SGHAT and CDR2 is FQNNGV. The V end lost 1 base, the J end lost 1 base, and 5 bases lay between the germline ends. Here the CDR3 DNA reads TGTGCCAGCAGCTTAGGCGGAAGCAATCAGCCCCAGCATTTT. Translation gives CASSLGGSNQPQHF.

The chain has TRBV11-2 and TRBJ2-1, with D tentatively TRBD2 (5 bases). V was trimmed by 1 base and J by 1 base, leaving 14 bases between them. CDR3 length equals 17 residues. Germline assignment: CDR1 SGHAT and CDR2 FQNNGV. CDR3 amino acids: CASSLVIDGGSYNEQFF. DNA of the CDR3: TGTGCCAGCAGCTTAGTGATCGACGGAGGATCCTACAATGAGCAGTTCTTC.

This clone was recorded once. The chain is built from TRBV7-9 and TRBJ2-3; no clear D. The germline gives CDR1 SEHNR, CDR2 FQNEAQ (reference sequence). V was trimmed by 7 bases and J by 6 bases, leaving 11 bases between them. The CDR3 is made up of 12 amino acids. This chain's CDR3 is CASTRGPDTQYF. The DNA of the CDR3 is TGTGCCAGCACCCGAGGCCCCGATACGCAGTATTTT.

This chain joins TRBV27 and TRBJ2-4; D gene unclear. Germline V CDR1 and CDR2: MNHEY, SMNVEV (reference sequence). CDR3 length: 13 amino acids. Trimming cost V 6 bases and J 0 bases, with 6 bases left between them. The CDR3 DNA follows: TGTGCCAGCAGAAATACAGCCAAAAACATTCAGTACTTC. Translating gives CASRNTAKNIQYF.

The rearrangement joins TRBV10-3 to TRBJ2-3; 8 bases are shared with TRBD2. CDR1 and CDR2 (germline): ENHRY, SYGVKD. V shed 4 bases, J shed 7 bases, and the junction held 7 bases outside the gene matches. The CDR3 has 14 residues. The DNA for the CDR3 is TGTGCCATCAGTGGGGGAACTAGCGGATATACGCAGTATTTT. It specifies CAISGGTSGYTQYF.

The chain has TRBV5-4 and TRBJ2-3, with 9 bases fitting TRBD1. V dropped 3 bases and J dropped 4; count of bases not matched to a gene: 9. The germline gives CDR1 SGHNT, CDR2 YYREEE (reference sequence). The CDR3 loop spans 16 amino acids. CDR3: CASSSPSRTGADTQYF. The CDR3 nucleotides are TGTGCCAGCAGCTCGCCCAGTAGGACAGGGGCAGATACGCAGTATTTT.

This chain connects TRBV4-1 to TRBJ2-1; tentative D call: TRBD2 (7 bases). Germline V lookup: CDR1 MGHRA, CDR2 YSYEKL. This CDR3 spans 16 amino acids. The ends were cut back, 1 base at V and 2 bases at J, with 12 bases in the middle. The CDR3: CASSQGRGRAYNEQFF. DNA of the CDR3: TGCGCCAGCAGCCAAGGAAGGGGGAGGGCCTACAATGAGCAGTTCTTC.

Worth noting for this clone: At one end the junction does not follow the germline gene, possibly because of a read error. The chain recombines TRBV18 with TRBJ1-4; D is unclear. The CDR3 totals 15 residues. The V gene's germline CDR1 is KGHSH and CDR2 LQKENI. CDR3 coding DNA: TGTGCCAGCTCGCGGGAGCTGGCAACTAATAAAAAACTGTTTTTT. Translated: CASSRELATNKKLFF.

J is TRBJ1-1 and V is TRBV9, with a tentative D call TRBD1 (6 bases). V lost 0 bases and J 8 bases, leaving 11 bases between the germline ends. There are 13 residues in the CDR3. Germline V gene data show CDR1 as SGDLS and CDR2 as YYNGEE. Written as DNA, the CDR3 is TGTGCCAGCAGCGTAGAACAGGGAACAGAAGCTTTCTTT. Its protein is CASSVEQGTEAFF.

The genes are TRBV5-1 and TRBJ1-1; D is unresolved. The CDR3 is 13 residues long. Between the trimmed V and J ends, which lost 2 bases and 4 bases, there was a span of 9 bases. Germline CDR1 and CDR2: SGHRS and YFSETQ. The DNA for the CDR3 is TGCGCCAGCAGCTTCCGGGTTCCCACTGAAGCTTTCTTT. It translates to CASSFRVPTEAFF. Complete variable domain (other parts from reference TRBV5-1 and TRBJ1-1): KAGVTQTPRYLIKTRGQQVTLSCSPISGHRSVSWYQQTPGQGLQFLFEYFSETQRNKGNFPGRFSGRQFSNSRSEMNVSTLELGDSALYLCASSFRVPTEAFFGQGTRLTVV.

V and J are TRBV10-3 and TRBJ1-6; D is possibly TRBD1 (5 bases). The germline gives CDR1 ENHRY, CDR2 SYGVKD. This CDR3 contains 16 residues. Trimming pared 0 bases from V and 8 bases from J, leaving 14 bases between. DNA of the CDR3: TGTGCCATCAGTGAGTCAGCCAGGGCTCTGGATTCACCCCTCCACTTT. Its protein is CAISESARALDSPLHF.

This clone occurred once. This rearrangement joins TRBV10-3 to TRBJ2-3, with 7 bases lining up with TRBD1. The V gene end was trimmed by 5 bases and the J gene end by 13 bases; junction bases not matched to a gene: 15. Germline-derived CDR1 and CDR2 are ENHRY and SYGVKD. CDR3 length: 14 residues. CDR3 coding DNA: TGTGCCATCAGTTTAGAAAAGGGGGCTACGCGGAAGTATTTT. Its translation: CAISLEKGATRKYF.

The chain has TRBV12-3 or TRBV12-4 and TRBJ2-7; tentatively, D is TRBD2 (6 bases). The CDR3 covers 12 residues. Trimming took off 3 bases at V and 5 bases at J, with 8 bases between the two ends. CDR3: CASSFGTHEQYF. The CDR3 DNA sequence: TGTGCCAGCAGTTTTGGGACTCACGAGCAGTACTTC.

CDR3 sequence reads: CASSSPGSSNQPQHF. The DNA for the CDR3 is TGTGCCAGCAGTTCCCCAGGGTCCAGCAATCAGCCCCAGCATTTT. The chain employs TRBV6-2 or TRBV6-3 and TRBJ1-5; D is perhaps TRBD1 (5 bases). V lost 4 bases to trimming and J lost 1 base, with 11 bases between them. Germline lookup yields CDR1 MNHEY and CDR2 SVGEGT. The CDR3 loop spans 15 amino acids.

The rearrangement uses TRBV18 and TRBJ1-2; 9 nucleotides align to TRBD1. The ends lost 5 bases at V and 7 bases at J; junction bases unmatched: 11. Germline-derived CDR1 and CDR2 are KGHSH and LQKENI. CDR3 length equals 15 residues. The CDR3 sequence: CASSATGGDRSGYTF. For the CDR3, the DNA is TGTGCCAGCTCAGCAACAGGGGGCGATCGAAGTGGCTACACCTTC.

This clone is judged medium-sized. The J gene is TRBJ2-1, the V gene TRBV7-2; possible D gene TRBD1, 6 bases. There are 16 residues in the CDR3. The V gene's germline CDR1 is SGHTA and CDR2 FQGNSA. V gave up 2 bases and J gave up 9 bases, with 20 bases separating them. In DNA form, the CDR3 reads TGTGCCAGCAGCTTAAACCCAGGGGCTCTTATGGGTGAGCAGTTCTTC. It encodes CASSLNPGALMGEQFF.

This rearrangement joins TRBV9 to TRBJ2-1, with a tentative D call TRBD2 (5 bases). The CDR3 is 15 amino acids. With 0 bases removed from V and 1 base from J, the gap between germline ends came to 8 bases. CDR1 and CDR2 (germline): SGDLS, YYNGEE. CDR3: CASSVVEGSYNEQFF. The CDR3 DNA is TGTGCCAGCAGCGTAGTTGAGGGTTCCTACAATGAGCAGTTCTTC. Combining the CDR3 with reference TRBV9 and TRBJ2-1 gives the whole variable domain DSGVTQTPKHLITATGQRVTLRCSPRSGDLSVYWYQQSLDQGLQFLIQYYNGEERAKGNILERFSAQQFPDLHSELNLSSLELGDSALYFCASSVVEGSYNEQFFGPGTRLTVL.

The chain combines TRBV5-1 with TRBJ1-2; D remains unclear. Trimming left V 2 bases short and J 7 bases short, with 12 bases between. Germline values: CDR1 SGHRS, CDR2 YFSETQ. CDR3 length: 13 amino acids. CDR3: CASSFTTSSGYTF. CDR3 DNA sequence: TGCGCCAGCAGCTTTACTACATCATCTGGCTACACCTTC.

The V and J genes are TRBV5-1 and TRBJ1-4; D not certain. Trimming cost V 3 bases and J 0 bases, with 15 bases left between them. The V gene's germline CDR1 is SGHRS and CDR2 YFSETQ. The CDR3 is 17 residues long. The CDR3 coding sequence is TGCGCCAGCAGCTCCGGGGTTTTTCTGGCAACTAATGAAAAACTGTTTTTT. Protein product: CASSSGVFLATNEKLFF. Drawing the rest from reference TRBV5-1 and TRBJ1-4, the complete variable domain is KAGVTQTPRYLIKTRGQQVTLSCSPISGHRSVSWYQQTPGQGLQFLFEYFSETQRNKGNFPGRFSGRQFSNSRSEMNVSTLELGDSALYLCASSSGVFLATNEKLFFGSGTQLSVL.

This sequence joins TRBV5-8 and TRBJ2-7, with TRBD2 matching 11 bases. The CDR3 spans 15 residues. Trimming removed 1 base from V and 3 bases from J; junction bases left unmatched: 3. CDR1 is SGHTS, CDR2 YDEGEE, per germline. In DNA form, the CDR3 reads TGTGCCAGCAGCTTGAGACTAGCGGGGCGCTACGAGCAGTACTTC. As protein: CASSLRLAGRYEQYF.

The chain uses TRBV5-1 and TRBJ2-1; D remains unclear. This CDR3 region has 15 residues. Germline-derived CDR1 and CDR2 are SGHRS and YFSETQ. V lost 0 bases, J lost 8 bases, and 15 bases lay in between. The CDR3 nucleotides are TGCGCCAGCAGCTTGGGGGTGGGTATTAACTATGAGCAGTTCTTC. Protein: CASSLGVGINYEQFF. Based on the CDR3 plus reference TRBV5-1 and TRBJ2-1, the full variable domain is KAGVTQTPRYLIKTRGQQVTLSCSPISGHRSVSWYQQTPGQGLQFLFEYFSETQRNKGNFPGRFSGRQFSNSRSEMNVSTLELGDSALYLCASSLGVGINYEQFFGPGTRLTVL.

The CDR3, as DNA: TGCGCCAGCAGCCGAGCTCAGGGGGCTGCGATGGGGTACGGCTACACCTTC. This encodes CASSRAQGAAMGYGYTF. V and J are TRBV5-1 and TRBJ1-2; 8 bases fit TRBD1. Germline CDR1 SGHRS, CDR2 YFSETQ. CDR3 length: 17 amino acids. V gave up 4 bases and J gave up 8 bases; unmatched junction bases: 19.

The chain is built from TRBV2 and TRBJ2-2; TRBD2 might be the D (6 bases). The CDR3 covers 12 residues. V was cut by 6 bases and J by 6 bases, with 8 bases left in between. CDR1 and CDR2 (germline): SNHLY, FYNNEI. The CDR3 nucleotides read TGTGCCAGCAGCCCGGGGGCCGGGGAGCTGTTTTTT. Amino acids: CASSPGAGELFF. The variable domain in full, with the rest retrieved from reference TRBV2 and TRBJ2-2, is EPEVTQTPSHQVTQMGQEVILRCVPISNHLYFYWYRQILGQKVEFLVSFYNNEISEKSEIFDDQFSVERPDGSNFTLKIRSTKLEDSAMYFCASSPGAGELFFGEGSRLTVL.